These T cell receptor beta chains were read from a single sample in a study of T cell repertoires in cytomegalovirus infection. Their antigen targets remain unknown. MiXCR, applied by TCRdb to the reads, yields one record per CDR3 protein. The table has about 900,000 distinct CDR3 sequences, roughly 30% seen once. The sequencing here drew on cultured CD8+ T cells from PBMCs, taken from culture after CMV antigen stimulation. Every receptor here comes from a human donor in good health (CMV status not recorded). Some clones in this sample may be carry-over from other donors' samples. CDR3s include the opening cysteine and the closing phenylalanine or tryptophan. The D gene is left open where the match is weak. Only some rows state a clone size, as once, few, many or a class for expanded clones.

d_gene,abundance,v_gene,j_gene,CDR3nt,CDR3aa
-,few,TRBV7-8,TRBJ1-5,TGTGCCAGCAGCTTAAACGGATACAATCAGCCCCAGCATTTT,CASSLNGYNQPQHF
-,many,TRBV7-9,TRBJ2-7,TGTGCCAGCAGCGGGACCCCCGACGGGAGCTACGAGCAGTACTTC,CASSGTPDGSYEQYF
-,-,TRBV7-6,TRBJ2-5,TGTGCCAGCAGGTCTTTAGGCGAGACCCAGTACTTC,CASRSLGETQYF
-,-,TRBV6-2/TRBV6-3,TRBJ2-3,TGTGCCAGCAGACCAATAGCAGATACGCAGTATTTT,CASRPIADTQYF
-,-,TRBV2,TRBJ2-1,TGTGCCAGCAGTGAGAGGGCCACAAATGAGCAGTTCTTC,CASSERATNEQFF
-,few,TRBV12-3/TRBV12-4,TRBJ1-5,TGTGCCAGCAGTTTATTCGCGCTTGGACAGCCCCAGCATTTT,CASSLFALGQPQHF
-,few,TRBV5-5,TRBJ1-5,TGTGCCAGCGGACGTCAGGGGAATCAGCCCCAGCATTTT,CASGRQGNQPQHF
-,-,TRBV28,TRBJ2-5,TGTGCCAGCAGTCCCCGAACGAGGGCCCAAGAGACCCAGTACTTC,CASSPRTRAQETQYF
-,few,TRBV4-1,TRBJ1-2,TGCGCCAGCAGCCAAGATTGGGGTGATGGCTACACCTTC,CASSQDWGDGYTF
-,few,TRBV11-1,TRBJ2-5,TGTGCCAGCAGCTTATCCGCGGGCAAGAGGGGTGAGACCCAGTACTTC,CASSLSAGKRGETQYF
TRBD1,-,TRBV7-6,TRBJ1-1,TGTGCCAGCAGCTCAGGACGGGACAGAATTCACACTGAAGCTTACTTT,CASSSGRDRIHTEAYF
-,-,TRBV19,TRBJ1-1,TGTGCGTGCCGGGACCTCGAACGGCGGGACACTGAAGCTTTCTTT,CACRDLERRDTEAFF
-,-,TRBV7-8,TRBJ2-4,TGTGCCAGCAGCCAGAGTAAATTGGACATTCAGTACTTC,CASSQSKLDIQYF
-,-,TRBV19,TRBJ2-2,TGTGCCAGTAGTATCCTACAAGGGAACACCGGGGAGCTGTTTTTT,CASSILQGNTGELFF
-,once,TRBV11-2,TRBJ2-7,TGTGCCAGCAGCTTAGATCCCCTTTCAGAGCAGTACTTC,CASSLDPLSEQYF
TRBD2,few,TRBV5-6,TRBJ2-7,TGTGCCAGCAGCGCCCGGACTAGCTCCCTCTACGAGCAGTACTTC,CASSARTSSLYEQYF
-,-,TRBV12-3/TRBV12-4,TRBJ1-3,TGTGCCCAGCGAAAGGTGGCTGGAAACACCATATATTTT,CAQRKVAGNTIYF
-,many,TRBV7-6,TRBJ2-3,TGTGCCAGCAGCCTCTTGGGGGGCTTTAGCACAGATACGCAGTATTTT,CASSLLGGFSTDTQYF
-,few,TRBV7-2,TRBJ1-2,TGTGCCAGCAGCTTAGCAGACAGGCGCTACTATGGCTACACCTTC,CASSLADRRYYGYTF
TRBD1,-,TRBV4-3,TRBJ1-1,TGCGCCAGCAGCCTCCAGGGGGATGGGACTGAAGCTTTCTTT,CASSLQGDGTEAFF
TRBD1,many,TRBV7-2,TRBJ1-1,TGTGCCAGCAGCCTCCGGACAGGGATTAACACTGAAGCTTTCTTT,CASSLRTGINTEAFF
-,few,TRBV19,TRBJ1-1,TGTGCCAGTAGTGTCTCAGCGAACACTGAAGCTTTCTTT,CASSVSANTEAFF
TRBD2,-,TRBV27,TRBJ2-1,TGTGCCAGCAGTTTTAGCGGGGTTGGGGATTTTGAGCAGTTCTTC,CASSFSGVGDFEQFF
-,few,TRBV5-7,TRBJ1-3,TGTGCCAGCAGCTTGATTCTGGCCTTTTTTAACACCATATATTTT,CASSLILAFFNTIYF
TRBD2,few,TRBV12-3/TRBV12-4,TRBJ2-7,TGTGCCAGCAGTTTAGTAGGTGACCCTAGCGGGGGGGCGGGCGAGCAGTACTTC,CASSLVGDPSGGAGEQYF
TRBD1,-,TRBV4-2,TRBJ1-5,TGTGCCAGCAGCCACAGGGACAGGGGGCAAGGTCAGCCCCAGCATTTT,CASSHRDRGQGQPQHF
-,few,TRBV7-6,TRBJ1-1,TGTGCCAGCAAGGGTCAGGACACTGAAGCTTTCTTT,CASKGQDTEAFF
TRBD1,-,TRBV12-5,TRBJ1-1,TGTGCTAGTGGCGGACTCCGGGACAGGGTCCACACTGAAGCTTTCTTT,CASGGLRDRVHTEAFF
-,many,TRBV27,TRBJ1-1,TGTGCCAGCAGCTTCAGTGGGAACACTGAAGCTTTCTTT,CASSFSGNTEAFF
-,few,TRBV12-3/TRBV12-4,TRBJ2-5,TGTGCCAGCAGTTTTGTCACGCTGGAGACCCAGTACTTC,CASSFVTLETQYF
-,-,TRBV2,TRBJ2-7,TGTGCCAGCATGCCCTACGAGCAGTACTTC,CASMPYEQYF
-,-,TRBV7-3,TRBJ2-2,TGTGCCAGCAGCTTAGTGGGGGCGGCCGGGGAGCTGTTTTTT,CASSLVGAAGELFF
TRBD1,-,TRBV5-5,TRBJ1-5,TGTGCCAGCAGCTTGTGGGACAGAAGCAATCAGCCCCAGCATTTT,CASSLWDRSNQPQHF
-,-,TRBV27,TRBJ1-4,TGTGCCAGCAGTTCCTTGACCCCAACTAATGAAAAACTGTTTTTT,CASSSLTPTNEKLFF
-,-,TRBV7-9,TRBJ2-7,TGTGCCAGCAGCTCAAGCGACTACAAGCAGTACTTC,CASSSSDYKQYF
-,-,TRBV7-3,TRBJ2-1,TGTGCCAGCAGCCCAAACTCTTGGGCCCTGGGTGAGCAGTTCTTC,CASSPNSWALGEQFF
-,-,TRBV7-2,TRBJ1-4,TGTGCCAGCAGCTTAGAACCGGGGGATGAAAAACTGTTTTTT,CASSLEPGDEKLFF
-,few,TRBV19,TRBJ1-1,TGTGCCAGTACACAGGGATACACTGAAGCTTTCTTT,CASTQGYTEAFF
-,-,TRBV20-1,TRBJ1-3,TGCAGTGCCCAGCCGCCCGACAGGAGTGGAAACACCATATATTTT,CSAQPPDRSGNTIYF
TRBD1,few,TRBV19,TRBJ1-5,TGTGCCAGTAGTAAGTTGTGGGCCCCCGGGACAGGGGACAATCAGCCCCAGCATTTT,CASSKLWAPGTGDNQPQHF
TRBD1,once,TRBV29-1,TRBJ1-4,TGCAGCGGACGACAGGGGGAAAAACTGTTTTTT,CSGRQGEKLFF
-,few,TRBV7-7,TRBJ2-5,TGTGCTAGCAGCTCCCCCCCCGGGGGGCCGGGGGAGACCCAGTACTTC,CASSSPPGGPGETQYF
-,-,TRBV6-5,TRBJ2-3,TGTGCCAGCAGTTACTCCCTAGCTTGGGGGACAGATACGCAGTATTTT,CASSYSLAWGTDTQYF
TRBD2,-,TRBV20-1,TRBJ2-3,TGCAGTGCTAGAGAACCGGGACTAGCCGCAGATACGCAGTATTTT,CSAREPGLAADTQYF
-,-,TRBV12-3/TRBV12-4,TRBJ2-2,TGTGCCAGCAGTTTAGTGGCCCGTGGCACCGGGGAGCTGTTTTTT,CASSLVARGTGELFF
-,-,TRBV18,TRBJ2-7,TGTGCCAGTTCACCACCACAGGTATCGGTCTACGAGCAGTACTTC,CASSPPQVSVYEQYF
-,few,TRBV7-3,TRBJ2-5,TGTGCCAGCAGCCAGATAGGTGGGGAGACCCAGTACTTC,CASSQIGGETQYF